One and the same sample provided the 15 T cell receptor beta chains below, sequenced in a study of T cell repertoires in cytomegalovirus infection. These receptors have no known antigen. MiXCR was run by TCRdb on the reads, yielding one entry per CDR3 protein. The table records just under 500,000 distinct CDR3 sequences, roughly a third of them present only once. This sample comprised cultured PBMCs, obtained from culture after CMV antigen stimulation. Receptors were obtained from a human donor in good health (CMV status not recorded). Some clones in this sample may be carry-over from other donors' samples.

V gene TRBV4-3 combines with J gene TRBJ1-1, with D maybe TRBD1 (5 bases). Germline values: CDR1 LGHNA, CDR2 YSLEER. The CDR3 runs 16 residues. V was trimmed by 0 bases and J by 0 bases, leaving 11 bases between them. CDR3 DNA: TGCGCCAGCAGCCAAGAGGCCCAGGGTTTGAACACTGAAGCTTTCTTT. Translation: CASSQEAQGLNTEAFF.

The CDR3 is CASSHNSWTSYEQFF. The DNA for the CDR3 is TGTGCCAGCAGCCACAACTCGTGGACTAGCTATGAGCAGTTCTTC. The chain couples TRBV14 to TRBJ2-1; TRBD2 agrees at 8 bases. The germline V gene encodes CDR1 SGHDN and CDR2 FVKESK. Trimming at V came to 3 bases and at J to 8 bases, leaving 9 bases not matched to a gene. The CDR3 is 15 amino acids. Looking up the rest from reference TRBV14 and TRBJ2-1 gives the full variable domain: EAGVTQFPSHSVIEKGQTVTLRCDPISGHDNLYWYRRVMGKEIKFLLHFVKESKQDESGMPNNRFLAERTGGTYSTLKVQPAELEDSGVYFCASSHNSWTSYEQFFGPGTRLTVL.

The chain joins TRBV19 to TRBJ1-3, with D uncertain. V was clipped by 5 bases and J by 4 bases, with 12 bases between them. The CDR3 is made up of 14 amino acids. Germline CDR1 LNHDA, CDR2 SQIVND (reference sequence). DNA for the CDR3: TGTGCCAGTAGTGCCTGGTCCGGGGGAAACACCATATATTTT. Protein sequence: CASSAWSGGNTIYF.

This clonotype was seen repeatedly, ten times or more. This sequence joins TRBV7-2 and TRBJ2-1; possible D gene TRBD2, 5 bases. Per the germline V gene, CDR1 is SGHTA and CDR2 is FQGNSA. V lost 4 bases, J lost 4 bases, and 14 bases lay in between. The CDR3 sequence is 15 residues long. DNA of the CDR3: TGTGCCAGCAGCTCTCAGGACGGGGTATACAATGAGCAGTTCTTC. Amino acids: CASSSQDGVYNEQFF. The entire variable domain, with the rest obtained from reference TRBV7-2 and TRBJ2-1, is as follows: GAGVSQSPSNKVTEKGKDVELRCDPISGHTALYWYRQSLGQGLEFLIYFQGNSAPDKSGLPSDRFSAERTGGSVSTLTIQRTQQEDSAVYLCASSSQDGVYNEQFFGPGTRLTVL.

The chain joins TRBV7-2 to TRBJ2-2, with 9 bases matching TRBD1. V gave up 5 bases and J gave up 6 bases; unmatched junction bases: 7. Germline CDR1 is SGHTA and CDR2 is FQGNSA. The CDR3 length is 15 residues. For the CDR3, the DNA is TGTGCCAGCAGCCAGACAGGGGGTTCCGCCGGGGAGCTGTTTTTT. It codes for CASSQTGGSAGELFF.

This clonotype was seen only a few times. The V and J genes are TRBV9 and TRBJ2-1; maybe TRBD2 (6 bases). Trimming stripped 0 bases from V and 3 bases from J, with 13 bases between. The germline V gene has CDR1 SGDLS and CDR2 YYNGEE. There are 16 residues in the CDR3. The CDR3: CASSVAGSVGYNEQFF. CDR3 DNA: TGTGCCAGCAGCGTAGCCGGGAGCGTGGGCTACAATGAGCAGTTCTTC.

In its sample, this clonotype was seen a few times. The genes are TRBV20-1 and TRBJ2-7; 9 bases are shared with TRBD1. The germline CDR1 and CDR2 sequences are DFQATT and SNEGSKA (reference sequence). Unmatched junction bases numbered 8, after V lost 6 bases and J lost 2 bases. The CDR3 length is 14 residues. In DNA, the CDR3 is TGCAGTGCCTTCACAGGGGGCCAACCCTACGAGCAGTACTTC. It codes for CSAFTGGQPYEQYF.

The chain is built from TRBV12-3 or TRBV12-4 and TRBJ1-5; D is unresolved. Trimming pared 8 bases from V and 3 bases from J, leaving 11 bases between. This CDR3 has 13 residues. The DNA for the CDR3 is TGTGCCAGCGGGCGCGGATCCAATCAGCCCCAGCATTTT. Translating it yields CASGRGSNQPQHF.

The V call is TRBV6-6, the J call TRBJ2-5; tentatively, D is TRBD2 (6 bases). Between the trimmed V and J ends, which lost 2 bases and 5 bases, there was a span of 12 bases. Looked up from germline, CDR1 is MNHNY and CDR2 is SVGAGI (reference sequence). This CDR3 has 14 residues. CDR3 residues: CASSYGTPGETQYF. DNA of the CDR3: TGTGCCAGCAGTTACGGGACTCCGGGGGAGACCCAGTACTTC.

The chain couples TRBV11-2 to TRBJ2-2, with D possibly being TRBD1 (6 bases). Germline CDR1 reads SGHAT; CDR2 reads FQNNGV. Trimming shortened V by 7 bases and J by 4 bases, and 19 bases separated the two germline ends. The CDR3 covers 16 residues. The CDR3 reads CASTTTGQGPTGELFF. The CDR3 coding sequence is TGTGCCAGCACCACCACGGGGCAGGGGCCCACCGGGGAGCTGTTTTTT. Based on the CDR3 plus reference TRBV11-2 and TRBJ2-2, the full variable domain is EAGVAQSPRYKIIEKRQSVAFWCNPISGHATLYWYQQILGQGPKLLIQFQNNGVVDDSQLPKDRFSAERLKGVDSTLKIQPAKLEDSAVYLCASTTTGQGPTGELFFGEGSRLTVL.

This clonotype turned up a few times. This chain connects TRBV7-6 to TRBJ2-2; 9 nucleotides line up with TRBD1. Germline assignment: CDR1 SGHVS and CDR2 FNYEAQ. The CDR3 length is 15 residues. J lost 3 bases, V lost 4 bases, and 3 bases had no gene match. The CDR3, as DNA: TGTGCCAGCAGCTCGGGACAGGGCTACACCGGGGAGCTGTTTTTT. Translation: CASSSGQGYTGELFF.

This clonotype was picked up one time. The chain couples TRBV27 to TRBJ2-1, with 9 bases aligning to TRBD2. Losses at the gene ends were 5 bases for V and 4 bases for J; bases not matched to a gene: 9. CDR1 and CDR2 from the germline V gene are MNHEY and SMNVEV (reference sequence). This CDR3 is 16 amino acids long. This chain's CDR3 is CASSLAAGGGYNEQFF. The DNA for the CDR3 is TGTGCCAGCAGTCTCGCTGCGGGGGGGGGGTACAATGAGCAGTTCTTC.

V usage is TRBV19 and J usage is TRBJ2-5; D is tentatively TRBD1 or TRBD2 (5 bases each). The germline CDR1 and CDR2 sequences are LNHDA and SQIVND (reference sequence). The CDR3 contains 15 residues. Trimming took off 0 bases at V and 5 bases at J, with 13 bases between the two ends. Here the CDR3 DNA reads TGTGCCAGTAGTATAGATCGAGGGGTCGGGGAGACCCAGTACTTC. This sequence encodes CASSIDRGVGETQYF.

The rearrangement uses TRBV7-2 and TRBJ2-1, with 7 positions matching TRBD2. Looked up from germline, CDR1 is SGHTA and CDR2 is FQGNSA. There are 15 residues in the CDR3. J lost 2 bases, V lost 6 bases, and 7 bases had no gene match. The DNA of the CDR3 is TGTGCCAGCAGGATAGGGAGGGTGACCTACAATGAGCAGTTCTTC. Protein: CASRIGRVTYNEQFF.

This sequence joins TRBV5-1 and TRBJ2-5, with D possibly TRBD1 on 6 matching bases. CDR3 length: 17 amino acids. Germline CDR1 is SGHRS and CDR2 is YFSETQ. Trimming left V 4 bases short and J 2 bases short, with 21 bases between. Here the CDR3 DNA reads TGCGCCAGCAGCCCCGGGACACTAAACTCGAATCAAGAGACCCAGTACTTC. Translated: CASSPGTLNSNQETQYF.